This T cell receptor (beta chain) was identified in a study of blood T cell repertoires in COVID-19. Which cohort a participant joined came from the clinical history participants gave. The CDR3 totals 14 residues. Losses at the gene ends were 3 bases for V and 4 bases for J; bases not matched to a gene: 1. The germline gives CDR1 LNHDA, CDR2 SQIVND (reference sequence). The protocol was immunoSEQ multiplex PCR, while the TCRdb copy is restricted to in-frame clones and leaves out a portion. The sample includes around 400,000 clones, roughly 86% of them seen just once. V and J are TRBV19 and TRBJ1-4, with 8 bases lining up with TRBD1. Sequenced material: PBMCs or T cells enriched from blood (not recorded which). The clonotype comes from a young woman who had recovered from COVID-19. The CDR3 region is CASSIRGRNEKLFF. The CDR3 DNA reads TGTGCCAGTAGTATCAGGGGGCGTAATGAAAAACTGTTTTTT.